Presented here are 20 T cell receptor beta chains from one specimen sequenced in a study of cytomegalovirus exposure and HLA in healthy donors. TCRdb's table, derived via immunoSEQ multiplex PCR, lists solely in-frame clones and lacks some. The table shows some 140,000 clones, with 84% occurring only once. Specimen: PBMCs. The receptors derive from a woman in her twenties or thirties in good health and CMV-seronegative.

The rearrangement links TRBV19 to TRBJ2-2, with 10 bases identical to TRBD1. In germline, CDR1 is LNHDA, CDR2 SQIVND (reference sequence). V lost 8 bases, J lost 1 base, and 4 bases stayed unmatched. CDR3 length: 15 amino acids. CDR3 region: CASRGTGVNTGELFF. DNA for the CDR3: TGTGCCAGTCGAGGGACAGGGGTGAACACCGGGGAGCTGTTTTTT. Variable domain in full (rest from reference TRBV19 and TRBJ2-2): DGGITQSPKYLFRKEGQNVTLSCEQNLNHDAMYWYRQDPGQGLRLIYYSQIVNDFQKGDIAEGYSVSREKKESFPLTVTSAQKNPTAFYLCASRGTGVNTGELFFGEGSRLTVL.

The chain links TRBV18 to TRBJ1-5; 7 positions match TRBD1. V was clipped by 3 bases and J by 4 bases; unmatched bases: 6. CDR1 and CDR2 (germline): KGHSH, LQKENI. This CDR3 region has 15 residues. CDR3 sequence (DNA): TGTGCCAGCTCACCCTACGGGACAGAGAATCAGCCCCAGCATTTT. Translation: CASSPYGTENQPQHF.

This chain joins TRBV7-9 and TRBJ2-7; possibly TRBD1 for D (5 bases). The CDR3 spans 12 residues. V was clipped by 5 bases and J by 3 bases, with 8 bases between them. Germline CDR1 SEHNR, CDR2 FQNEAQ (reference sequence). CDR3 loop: CASSPTGYEQYF. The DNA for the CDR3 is TGTGCCAGCAGCCCTACAGGCTACGAGCAGTACTTC.

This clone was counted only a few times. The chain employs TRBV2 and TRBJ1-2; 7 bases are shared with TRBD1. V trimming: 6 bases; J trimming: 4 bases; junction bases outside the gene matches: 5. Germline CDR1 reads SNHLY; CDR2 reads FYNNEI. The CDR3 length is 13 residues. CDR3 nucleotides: TGTGCCAGCAGCGGGGACAGCGGCTATGGCTACACCTTC. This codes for CASSGDSGYGYTF.

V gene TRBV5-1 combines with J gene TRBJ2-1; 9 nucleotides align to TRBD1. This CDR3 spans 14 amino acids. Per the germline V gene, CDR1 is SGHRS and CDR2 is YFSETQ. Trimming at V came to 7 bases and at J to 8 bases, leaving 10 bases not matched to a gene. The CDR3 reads CASGLGQGLYEQFF. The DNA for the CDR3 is TGCGCCAGCGGACTGGGACAGGGATTGTATGAGCAGTTCTTC.

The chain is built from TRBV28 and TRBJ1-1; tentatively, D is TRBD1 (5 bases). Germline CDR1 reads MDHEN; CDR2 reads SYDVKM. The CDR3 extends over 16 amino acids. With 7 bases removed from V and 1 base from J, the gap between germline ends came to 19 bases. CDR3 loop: CASNVPGLSKNTEAFF. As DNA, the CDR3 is TGTGCCAGCAACGTCCCGGGACTATCGAAGAACACTGAAGCTTTCTTT.

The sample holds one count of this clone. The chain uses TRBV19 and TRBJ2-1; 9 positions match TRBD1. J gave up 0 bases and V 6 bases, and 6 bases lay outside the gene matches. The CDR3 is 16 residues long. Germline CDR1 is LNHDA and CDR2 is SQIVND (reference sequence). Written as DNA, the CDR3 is TGTGCCAGTAGGGACAGGGGTCGACACTCCTACAATGAGCAGTTCTTC. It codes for CASRDRGRHSYNEQFF.

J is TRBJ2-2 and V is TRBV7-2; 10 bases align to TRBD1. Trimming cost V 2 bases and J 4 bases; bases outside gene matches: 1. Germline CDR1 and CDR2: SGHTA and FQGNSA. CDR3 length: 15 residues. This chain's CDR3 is CASSLRTGGTGELFF. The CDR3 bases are TGTGCCAGCAGCTTACGGACAGGGGGCACCGGGGAGCTGTTTTTT.

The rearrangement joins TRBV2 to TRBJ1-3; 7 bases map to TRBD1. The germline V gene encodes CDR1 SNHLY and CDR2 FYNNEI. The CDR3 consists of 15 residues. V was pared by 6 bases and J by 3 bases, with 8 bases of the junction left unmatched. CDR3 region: CASSGDSSIGNTIYF. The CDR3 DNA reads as TGTGCCAGCAGCGGGGACAGTTCGATTGGAAACACCATATATTTT.

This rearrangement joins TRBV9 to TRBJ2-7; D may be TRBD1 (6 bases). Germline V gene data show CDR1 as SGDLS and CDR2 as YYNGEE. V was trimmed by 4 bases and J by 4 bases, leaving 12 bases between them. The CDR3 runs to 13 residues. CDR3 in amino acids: CASSPRGSYEQYF. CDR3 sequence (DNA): TGTGCCAGCAGCCCCAGGGGATCGTACGAGCAGTACTTC.

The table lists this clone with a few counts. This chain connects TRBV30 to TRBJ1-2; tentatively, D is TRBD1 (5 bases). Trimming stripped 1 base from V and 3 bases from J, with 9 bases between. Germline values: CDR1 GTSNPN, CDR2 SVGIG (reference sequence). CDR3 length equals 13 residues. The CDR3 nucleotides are TGTGCCTGGAGTGGGCGGGGGGACTATGGCTACACCTTC. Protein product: CAWSGRGDYGYTF.

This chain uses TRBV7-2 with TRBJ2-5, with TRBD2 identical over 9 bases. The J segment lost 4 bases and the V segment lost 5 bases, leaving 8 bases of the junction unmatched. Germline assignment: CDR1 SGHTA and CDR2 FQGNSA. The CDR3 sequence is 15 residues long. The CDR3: CASSPQRGAGETQYF. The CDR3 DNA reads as TGTGCCAGCAGCCCACAGCGGGGGGCGGGAGAGACCCAGTACTTC.

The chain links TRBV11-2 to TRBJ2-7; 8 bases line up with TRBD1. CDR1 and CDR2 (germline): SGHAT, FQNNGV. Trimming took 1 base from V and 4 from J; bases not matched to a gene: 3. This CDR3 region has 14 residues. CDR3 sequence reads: CASSLGTGMYEQYF. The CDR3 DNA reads TGTGCCAGCAGCTTAGGGACAGGGATGTACGAGCAGTACTTC.

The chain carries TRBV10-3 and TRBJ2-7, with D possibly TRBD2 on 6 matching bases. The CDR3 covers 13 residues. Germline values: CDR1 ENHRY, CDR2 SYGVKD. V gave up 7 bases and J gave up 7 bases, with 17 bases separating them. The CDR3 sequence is CAITASGAKEQYF. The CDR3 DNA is TGTGCCATCACGGCCTCGGGAGCAAAAGAGCAGTACTTC.

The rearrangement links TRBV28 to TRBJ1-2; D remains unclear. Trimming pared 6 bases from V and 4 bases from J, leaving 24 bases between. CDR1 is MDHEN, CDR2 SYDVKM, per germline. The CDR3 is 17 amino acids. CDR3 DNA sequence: TGTGCCAGCAGAGTTCCTCCTCCGGGGAATAGGGCCTATGGCTACACCTTC. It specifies CASRVPPPGNRAYGYTF.

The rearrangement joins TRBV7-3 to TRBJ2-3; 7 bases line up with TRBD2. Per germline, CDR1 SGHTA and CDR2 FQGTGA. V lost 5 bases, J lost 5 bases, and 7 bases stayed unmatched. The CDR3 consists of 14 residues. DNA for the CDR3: TGTGCCAGCAGCCTCAGCGGGGTCGAAGATACGCAGTATTTT. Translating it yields CASSLSGVEDTQYF.

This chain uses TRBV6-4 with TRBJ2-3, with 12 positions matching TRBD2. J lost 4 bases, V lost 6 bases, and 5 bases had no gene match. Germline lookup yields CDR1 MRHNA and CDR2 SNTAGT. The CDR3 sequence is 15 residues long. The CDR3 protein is CASSQLAGGPDTQYF. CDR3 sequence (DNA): TGTGCCAGCAGCCAACTAGCGGGGGGCCCAGATACGCAGTATTTT.

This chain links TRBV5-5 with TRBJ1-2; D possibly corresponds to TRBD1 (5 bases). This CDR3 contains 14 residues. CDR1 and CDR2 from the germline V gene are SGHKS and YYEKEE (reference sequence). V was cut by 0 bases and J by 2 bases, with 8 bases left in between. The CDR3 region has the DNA TGTGCCAGCAGCTTGGATCAGGGAAACTATGGCTACACCTTC. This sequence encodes CASSLDQGNYGYTF.

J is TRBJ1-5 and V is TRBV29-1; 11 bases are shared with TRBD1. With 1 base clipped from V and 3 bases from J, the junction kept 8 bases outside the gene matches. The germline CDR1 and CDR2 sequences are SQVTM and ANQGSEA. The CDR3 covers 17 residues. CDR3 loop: CSVEVPDRGQLNQPQHF. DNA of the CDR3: TGCAGCGTTGAAGTTCCGGACAGGGGGCAACTCAATCAGCCCCAGCATTTT.

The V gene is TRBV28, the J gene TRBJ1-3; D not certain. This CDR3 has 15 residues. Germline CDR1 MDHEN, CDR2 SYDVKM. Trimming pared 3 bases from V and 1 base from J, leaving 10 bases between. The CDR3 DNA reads TGTGCCAGCAGTTTGAGCGATGTTTCTGGAAACACCATATATTTT. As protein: CASSLSDVSGNTIYF.